Sequencing of this T cell receptor (beta chain) was carried out in a study of regulatory and conventional T cells in breast cancer. TCRdb reanalysed the PCR reads using MiXCR and keeps one entry per CDR3 protein. Found here are roughly 15,000 distinct CDR3 sequences, 32% of them singletons; the top ten hold 1.5% to 2%. This clonotype has a handful of counts. V lost 4 bases to trimming and J lost 3 bases, with 7 bases between them. This CDR3 contains 11 residues. The germline V gene has CDR1 DFQATT and CDR2 SNEGSKA (reference sequence). Sequenced input: conventional T cells from blood. The rearrangement joins TRBV20-1 to TRBJ2-7, with unresolved D. This TCR was sampled from a female donor in good health. The CDR3 region has the DNA TGCAGTGCTACCTCTGGCTACGAGCAGTACTTC. It specifies CSATSGYEQYF.